This entry concerns a single T cell receptor beta chain. The clone's antigen remains unknown. The record has no base qualities; no much larger clone is one base away. One collaborating source in Seattle enrolled patients during active infection and followed them longitudinally through the course of disease. Whole blood was collected in K2EDTA tubes by collaborating institutions according to the institutions' own protocols. For TCRbeta analysis, collaborators shipped samples in one of three forms: frozen whole blood, isolated PBMCs, or DNA extracted from either of those sample types. Taken from the germline V gene, the CDR1 and CDR2 loops are MDHEN and SYDVKM. V lost 5 bases and J lost 8 bases, and the count of bases not matched to a germline gene is 5. Including cysteine and phenylalanine, the CDR3 has 13 amino acids. The retained sequence is limited to the CDR3, 39 bases, with the frame set at the first base.

The data stem from a study of blood T cell repertoires in COVID-19 (dated by TCRdb to the early 2020s). Background on the whole study: Samples from collaborators originated in the United States, Italy and Spain and spanned both the acute and convalescent phases of COVID-19. The material from the prospective study consisted of cDNA or gDNA derived from T cells, B-cell-depleted T cells, or PBMCs. Deeply sampled blood TCRbeta repertoires from subjects exposed to, actively infected with, or recovered from COVID-19 were included in the dataset. The repertoires were made available in a free public database intended to serve as a resource for research on the immune response to SARS-CoV-2. The samples were drawn from two sources: the first 160 participants of the ongoing ImmuneRACE study, and over 1,000 subjects contributed by 6 global collaborators. Nearly every sample came with metadata listing a de-identified subject ID, COVID-19 status, age in years and sex. Where available, HLA class I and class II types were obtained from metadata supplied by the sample provider rather than from assay-based typing. What the work shows at the level of the full study, not this receptor alone: Clinical and demographic metadata were provided uncurated, with the amount varying by source and participant.

The immunoSEQ Assay, a bias-controlled multiplex PCR, was used to amplify TCRbeta CDR3 regions from genomic DNA. Processing in the source paper ran as follows. Within the assay, amplification of reference gene primers was used to estimate how many nucleated cells each sample contained. To quantify the absolute abundance of each unique TCRbeta CDR3 rearrangement, sequence reads were collapsed and filtered. For each sample, productive Simpson clonality was calculated by taking the square root of Simpson's diversity index across productive rearrangements. TCRdb limited this immuneACCESS table to in-frame rearrangements with V and J called. A share of clones is missing; checked studies link under half to unresolved V genes, and the rest is unexplained. For V, J and clone size, that table is used; D and trimming come from the DNA. The sample table shows over 150,000 clones, and roughly 89% are seen once. Under 15% of the sample is in the top ten clones.

The rearrangement joined TRBV28 to TRBJ2-4; TRBD1 lines up with 8 middle nucleotides. The material sequenced was peripheral blood. The sequence was obtained from an older woman with COVID-19, enrolled during active disease. The bases read TGTGCCAGCAGTCCAGGGGGCTCAGACATTCAGTACTTC. Its amino acids are CASSPGGSDIQYF.